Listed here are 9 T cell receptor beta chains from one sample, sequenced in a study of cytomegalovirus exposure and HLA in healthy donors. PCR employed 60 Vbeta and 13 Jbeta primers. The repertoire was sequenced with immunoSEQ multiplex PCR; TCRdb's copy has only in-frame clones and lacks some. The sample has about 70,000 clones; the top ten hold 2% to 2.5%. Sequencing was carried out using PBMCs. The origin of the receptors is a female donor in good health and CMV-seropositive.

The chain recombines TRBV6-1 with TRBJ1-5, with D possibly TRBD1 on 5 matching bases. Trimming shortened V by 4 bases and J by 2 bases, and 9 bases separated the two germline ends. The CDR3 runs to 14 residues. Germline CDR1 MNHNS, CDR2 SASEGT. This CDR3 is CASSGGGGNQPQHF. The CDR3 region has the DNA TGTGCCAGCAGTGGTGGGGGGGGCAATCAGCCCCAGCATTTT.

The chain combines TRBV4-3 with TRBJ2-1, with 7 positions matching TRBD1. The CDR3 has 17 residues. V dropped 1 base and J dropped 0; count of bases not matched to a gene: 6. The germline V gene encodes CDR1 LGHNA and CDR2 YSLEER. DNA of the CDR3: TGCGCCAGCAGCCAAGTGGATTACAGGGGCTCCTACAATGAGCAGTTCTTC. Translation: CASSQVDYRGSYNEQFF.

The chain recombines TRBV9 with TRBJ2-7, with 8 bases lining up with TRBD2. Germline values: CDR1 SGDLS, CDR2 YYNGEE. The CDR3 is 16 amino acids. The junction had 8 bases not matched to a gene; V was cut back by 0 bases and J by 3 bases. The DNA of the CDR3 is TGTGCCAGCAGCGTAGCCAGCGGGGGAGCCTACTACGAGCAGTACTTC. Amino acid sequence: CASSVASGGAYYEQYF.

Here the CDR3 reads CASSLVGRSGYTF. The CDR3 nucleotides are TGTGCCAGCAGCTTGGTCGGAAGGAGTGGCTACACCTTC. V gene TRBV5-6 combines with J gene TRBJ1-2; no definite D call. Trimming took 0 bases from V and 7 from J, leaving 10 bases between them. CDR1 and CDR2 (germline): SGHDT, YYEEEE. This CDR3 contains 13 residues.

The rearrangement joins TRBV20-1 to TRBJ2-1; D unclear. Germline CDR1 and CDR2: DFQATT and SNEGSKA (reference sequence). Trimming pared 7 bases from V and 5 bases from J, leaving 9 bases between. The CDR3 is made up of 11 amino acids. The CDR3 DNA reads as TGCAGTGGACTCCACGACAATGAGCAGTTCTTC. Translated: CSGLHDNEQFF.

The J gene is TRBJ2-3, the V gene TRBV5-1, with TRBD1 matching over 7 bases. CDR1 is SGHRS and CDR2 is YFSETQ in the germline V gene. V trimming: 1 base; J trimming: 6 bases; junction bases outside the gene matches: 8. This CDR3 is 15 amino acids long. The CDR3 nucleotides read TGCGCCAGCAGCTTGACCACAGGGGAAGCGGATACGCAGTATTTT. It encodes CASSLTTGEADTQYF.

Written as DNA, the CDR3 is TGTGCCAGCAGCCCGAGACTAAGAACGGTGACGGAGAACACCGGGGAGCTGTTTTTT. Its translation: CASSPRLRTVTENTGELFF. The V and J genes are TRBV5-4 and TRBJ2-2; tentative D call: TRBD2 (5 bases). The CDR3 contains 19 residues. From germline, CDR1 is SGHNT and CDR2 YYREEE (reference sequence). V gave up 4 bases and J gave up 1 base, with 23 bases separating them.

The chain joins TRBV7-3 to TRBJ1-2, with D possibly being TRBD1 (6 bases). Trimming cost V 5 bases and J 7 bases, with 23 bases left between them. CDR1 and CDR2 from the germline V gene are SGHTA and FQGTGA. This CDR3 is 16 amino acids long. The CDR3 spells CASSRAGGAGLGGYTF. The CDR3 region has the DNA TGTGCCAGCAGCCGGGCGGGGGGCGCTGGACTGGGTGGCTACACCTTC.

The CDR3 nucleotides are TGTGCCAGCAGTCGGGGATTAATCTCCTACGAGCAGTACTTC. This encodes CASSRGLISYEQYF. This chain connects TRBV28 to TRBJ2-7; weak D call: TRBD2 (5 bases). V lost 5 bases to trimming and J lost 0 bases, with 11 bases between them. The germline V gene has CDR1 MDHEN and CDR2 SYDVKM. There are 14 residues in the CDR3.